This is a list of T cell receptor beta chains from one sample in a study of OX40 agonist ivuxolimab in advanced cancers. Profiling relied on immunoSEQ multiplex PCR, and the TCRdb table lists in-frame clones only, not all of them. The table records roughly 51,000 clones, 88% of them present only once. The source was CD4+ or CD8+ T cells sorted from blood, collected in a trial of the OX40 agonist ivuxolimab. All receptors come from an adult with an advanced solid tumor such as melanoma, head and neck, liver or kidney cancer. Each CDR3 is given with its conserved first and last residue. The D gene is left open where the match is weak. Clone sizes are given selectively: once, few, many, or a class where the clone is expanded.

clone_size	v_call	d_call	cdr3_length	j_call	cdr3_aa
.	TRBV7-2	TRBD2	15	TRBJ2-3	CASSRLAVSTDTQYF
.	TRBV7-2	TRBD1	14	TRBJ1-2	CASRYRDRLYGYTF
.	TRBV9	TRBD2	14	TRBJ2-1	CASSTGTSGNEQFF
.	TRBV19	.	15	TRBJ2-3	CASSILGAGTDTQYF
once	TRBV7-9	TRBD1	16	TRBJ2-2	CASSLVDRGRTGELFF
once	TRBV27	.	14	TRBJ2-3	CASSLQGSTDTQYF
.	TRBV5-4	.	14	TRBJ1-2	CASSLEQGLNGYTF
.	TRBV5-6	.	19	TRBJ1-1	CASSLMARLPGVANTEAFF
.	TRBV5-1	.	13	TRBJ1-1	CASRLTLNTEAFF
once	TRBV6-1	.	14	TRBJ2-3	CASSDNGWTDTQYF
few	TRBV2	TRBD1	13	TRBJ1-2	CASSPGQGYGYTF
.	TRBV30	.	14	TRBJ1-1	CAWSVPGANTEAFF
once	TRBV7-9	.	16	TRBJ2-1	CASSLAQGFAYNEQFF
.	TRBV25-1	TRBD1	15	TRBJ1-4	CASSLTGGYNEKLFF
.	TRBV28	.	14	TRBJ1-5	CASSLGGRYQPQHF
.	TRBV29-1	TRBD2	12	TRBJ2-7	CSVVVTSLEQYF
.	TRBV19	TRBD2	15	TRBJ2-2	CASRAGGPVTGELFF
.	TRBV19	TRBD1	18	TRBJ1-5	CASNRDRGSAVRNQPQHF
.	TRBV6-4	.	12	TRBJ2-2	CASSDLVGELFF
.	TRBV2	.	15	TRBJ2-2	CASRERTDGTGELFF
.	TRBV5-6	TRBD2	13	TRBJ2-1	CASSLSGRAEQFF
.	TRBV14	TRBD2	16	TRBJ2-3	CASSQGGRPGTDTQYF
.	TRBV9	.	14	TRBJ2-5	CASSARGQKETQYF
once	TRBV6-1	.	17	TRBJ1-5	CASSEVQGGLANQPQHF
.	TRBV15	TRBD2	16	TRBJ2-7	CATSPGHIAGVGEQYF
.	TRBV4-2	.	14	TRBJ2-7	CASSQEGWGYEQYF
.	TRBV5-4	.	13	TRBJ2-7	CASSRQGGYEQYF
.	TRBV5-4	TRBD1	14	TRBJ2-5	CASSLPGGIETQYF
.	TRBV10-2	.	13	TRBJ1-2	CASSDRVTRGYTF
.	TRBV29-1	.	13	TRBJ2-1	CSVLDPGMDEQFF
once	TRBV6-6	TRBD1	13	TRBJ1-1	CASSDRGPTEAFF
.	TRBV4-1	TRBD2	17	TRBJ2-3	CASSQDWPGLTADTQYF
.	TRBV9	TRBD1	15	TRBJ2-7	CASSVGTGSYYEQYF
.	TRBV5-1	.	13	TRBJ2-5	CASMLEGAGTQYF
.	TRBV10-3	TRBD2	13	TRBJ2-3	CASGARETDTQYF
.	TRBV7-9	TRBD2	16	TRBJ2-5	CASSSRLALGQETQYF
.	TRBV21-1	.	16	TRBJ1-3	CASTWGQSTSGNTIYF
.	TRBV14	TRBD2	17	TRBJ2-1	CASSQNRGSGSYNEQFF
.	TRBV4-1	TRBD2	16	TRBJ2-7	CASSRGLAGGGYEQYF
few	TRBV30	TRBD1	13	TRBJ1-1	CAWSIDRGTEAFF
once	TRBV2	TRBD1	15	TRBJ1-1	CASSLRQGVGAEAFF
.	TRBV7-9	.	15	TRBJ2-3	CASSPKRRITDTQYF
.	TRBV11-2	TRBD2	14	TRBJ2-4	CASSRFRGENIQYF
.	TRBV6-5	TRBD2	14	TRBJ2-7	CASSYSFGGYEQYF
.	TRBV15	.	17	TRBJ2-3	CATSRARHSSYTDTQYF
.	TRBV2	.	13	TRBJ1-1	CASSDNRNTEAFF